Below, 19 T cell receptor beta chains from the same sample are listed, as sequenced in a study of PD-L1 blockade in urothelial cancer. The method was immunoSEQ multiplex PCR; TCRdb's version includes in-frame clones alone and lacks a portion of them. This sample has tens of thousands of clones, with roughly four fifths found just once. Sequencing used PBMCs, obtained around atezolizumab (anti-PD-L1) treatment. The receptors were gathered from an older man with urothelial cancer.

The genes are TRBV2 and TRBJ2-2; no clear D gene. V dropped 4 bases and J dropped 0 bases, with 6 bases sitting between them. Germline V CDR1 and CDR2: SNHLY, FYNNEI. CDR3 length equals 14 residues. CDR3 DNA: TGTGCCAGCAGTGTCCAGACGAACACCGGGGAGCTGTTTTTT. Translation gives CASSVQTNTGELFF. The whole variable domain, filled in from reference TRBV2 and TRBJ2-2, reads EPEVTQTPSHQVTQMGQEVILRCVPISNHLYFYWYRQILGQKVEFLVSFYNNEISEKSEIFDDQFSVERPDGSNFTLKIRSTKLEDSAMYFCASSVQTNTGELFFGEGSRLTVL.

This clone was detected once. This sequence joins TRBV7-2 and TRBJ2-1, with D perhaps TRBD2 (6 bases). Germline V CDR1 and CDR2: SGHTA, FQGNSA. The CDR3 runs to 15 residues. Trimming removed 5 bases at V and 6 bases at J, with 17 bases between. The CDR3 DNA sequence: TGTGCCAGCAGCCAAGGAGCGGGTGGCCGCAATGAGCAGTTCTTC. Amino acids: CASSQGAGGRNEQFF.

This chain joins TRBV29-1 and TRBJ2-2; D call uncertain. Per germline, CDR1 SQVTM and CDR2 ANQGSEA. Trimming took 0 bases from V and 0 from J, leaving 2 bases between them. The CDR3 extends over 13 amino acids. CDR3 amino acids: CSVEDANTGELFF. The CDR3 DNA reads TGCAGCGTTGAAGACGCGAACACCGGGGAGCTGTTTTTT.

The J gene is TRBJ2-5, the V gene TRBV6-5, with 11 positions matching TRBD2. Germline loops: CDR1 MNHEY, CDR2 SVGAGI. V was pared by 0 bases and J by 5 bases, with 5 bases of the junction left unmatched. The CDR3 is 16 amino acids. The CDR3 sequence: CASSYSPSGRRETQYF. The CDR3 DNA reads TGTGCCAGCAGTTACTCACCTAGCGGGAGGAGGGAGACCCAGTACTTC.

This clone was seen only once. Relative to the germline gene, one junction end is altered; a read error may explain this. The chain has TRBV5-4 and TRBJ2-7; 9 nucleotides agree with TRBD2. Germline V gene lookup returns CDR1 SGHNT and CDR2 YYREEE (reference sequence). CDR3 length: 15 residues. CDR3 residues: CASSLGSGSSHEQYF. The CDR3 region has the DNA TGTGCCAGCAGCTTGGGTAGCGGGAGCTCCCACGAGCAGTACTTC.

Only one count was recorded for this clone. The J gene is TRBJ1-1, the V gene TRBV5-1, with 7 bases aligning to TRBD1. The ends lost 4 bases at V and 0 bases at J; junction bases unmatched: 12. Looked up from germline, CDR1 is SGHRS and CDR2 is YFSETQ. The CDR3 has 17 residues. The CDR3 sequence: CASSPEQGSIMNTEAFF. Here the CDR3 DNA reads TGCGCCAGCAGCCCCGAACAGGGGTCAATTATGAACACTGAAGCTTTCTTT.

The rearrangement uses TRBV5-6 and TRBJ2-7; 10 bases agree with TRBD2. J lost 2 bases, V lost 3 bases, and 8 bases had no gene match. The CDR3 length is 16 residues. Germline V gene sequence: CDR1 SGHDT, CDR2 YYEEEE. The CDR3 here is CASSSTPAGGPYEQYF. DNA of the CDR3: TGTGCCAGCAGCTCCACCCCAGCGGGAGGGCCCTACGAGCAGTACTTC.

J is TRBJ1-2 and V is TRBV5-1; D remains unclear. Trimming shortened V by 2 bases and J by 2 bases, and 10 bases separated the two germline ends. The CDR3 is 14 residues long. CDR1 SGHRS and CDR2 YFSETQ come from the germline V gene. CDR3 nucleotides: TGCGCCAGCAGCTTTGACCAGGCGAACTATGGCTACACCTTC. It yields the protein CASSFDQANYGYTF.

J is TRBJ2-2 and V is TRBV12-5; D might be TRBD2 (6 bases). Germline V gene data show CDR1 as LGHNT and CDR2 as FRNRAP. V was shortened by 2 bases and J by 3 bases, with 16 bases between the two germline ends. The CDR3 consists of 17 residues. CDR3: CASGLKLERVHTGELFF. CDR3 DNA: TGTGCTAGTGGTTTGAAACTGGAGCGGGTCCACACCGGGGAGCTGTTTTTT.

A few counts support this clone. The chain links TRBV6-5 to TRBJ1-1; perhaps TRBD1 as D (5 bases). V lost 5 bases to trimming and J lost 1 base, with 8 bases between them. The germline gives CDR1 MNHEY, CDR2 SVGAGI. The length of the CDR3 is 13 residues. The CDR3 here is CASSMTENTEAFF. Here the CDR3 DNA reads TGTGCCAGCAGTATGACAGAGAACACTGAAGCTTTCTTT.

The CDR3 region is CASSTQLAGVDNEQFF. For the CDR3, the DNA is TGCGCCAGCAGCACACAACTAGCGGGAGTCGACAATGAGCAGTTCTTC. The V call is TRBV5-1, the J call TRBJ2-1; 11 nucleotides agree with TRBD2. Losses at the gene ends were 4 bases for V and 5 bases for J; bases not matched to a gene: 8. This CDR3 has 16 residues. Germline CDR1 SGHRS, CDR2 YFSETQ.

The table lists this clone with a count of one. The chain has TRBV19 and TRBJ2-5, with D possibly matching TRBD2 (5 bases). CDR1 is LNHDA and CDR2 is SQIVND in the germline V gene (reference sequence). The V end lost 5 bases, the J end lost 2 bases, and 9 bases lay between the germline ends. The CDR3 consists of 13 residues. The CDR3: CASSEGRQETQYF. CDR3 DNA: TGTGCCAGTAGTGAGGGCCGGCAAGAGACCCAGTACTTC.

As regards this clone: This same CDR3 is encoded by further DNA sequences in the sample. The chain has TRBV4-1 and TRBJ1-2; TRBD1 might be the D (6 bases). Germline values: CDR1 MGHRA, CDR2 YSYEKL. V lost 0 bases to trimming and J lost 1 base, with 6 bases between them. The CDR3 loop spans 14 amino acids. DNA for the CDR3: TGCGCCAGCAGCCAAGACAGGGGTAACTATGGCTACACCTTC. Translating it yields CASSQDRGNYGYTF.

The chain carries TRBV30 and TRBJ2-1, with D possibly being TRBD1 (5 bases). This CDR3 has 14 amino acids. The germline CDR1 and CDR2 sequences are GTSNPN and SVGIG (reference sequence). V dropped 3 bases and J dropped 3 bases, with 12 bases sitting between them. CDR3 in amino acids: CAWRAQGDYNEQFF. The CDR3 coding sequence is TGTGCCTGGAGGGCGCAGGGCGACTACAATGAGCAGTTCTTC.

This sequence joins TRBV7-2 and TRBJ2-7; D is possibly TRBD2 (6 bases). Looked up from germline, CDR1 is SGHTA and CDR2 is FQGNSA. This CDR3 has 15 residues. Trimming left V 5 bases short and J 5 bases short, with 19 bases between. DNA of the CDR3: TGTGCCAGCAGCACCTGGGGACTGGGGGGTGACGAGCAGTACTTC. Translation: CASSTWGLGGDEQYF.

The CDR3 coding sequence is TGTGCCAGCAGCTCAGTAGCGGGAGGGCCCTCCTACAATGAGCAGTTCTTC. This encodes CASSSVAGGPSYNEQFF. This sequence joins TRBV5-6 and TRBJ2-1; 11 bases map to TRBD2. The trim removed 3 bases at V and 0 bases at J, leaving 5 bases unmatched. CDR3 length: 17 amino acids. CDR1 and CDR2 from the germline V gene are SGHDT and YYEEEE.

The chain is built from TRBV2 and TRBJ2-1; 11 positions match TRBD2. The junction had 5 bases not matched to a gene; V was cut back by 6 bases and J by 4 bases. This CDR3 spans 15 amino acids. From germline, CDR1 is SNHLY and CDR2 FYNNEI. CDR3 DNA sequence: TGTGCCAGCAGACCGGGACTAGCGGTTTACAATGAGCAGTTCTTC. Amino acids: CASRPGLAVYNEQFF.

V usage is TRBV29-1 and J usage is TRBJ2-3; TRBD1 agrees at 9 bases. J lost 3 bases, V lost 4 bases, and 8 bases had no gene match. The CDR3 covers 15 residues. Germline assignment: CDR1 SQVTM and CDR2 ANQGSEA. The chain's CDR3 is CSVVFGDRETDTQYF. The CDR3 DNA is TGCAGCGTTGTTTTCGGGGACAGGGAGACAGATACGCAGTATTTT.

In its sample, this clone was seen a few times. This chain uses TRBV5-1 with TRBJ2-3; possibly TRBD1 for D (6 bases). V was cut by 3 bases and J by 5 bases, with 13 bases left in between. Germline CDR1 is SGHRS and CDR2 is YFSETQ. The CDR3 has 14 amino acids. CDR3 in DNA: TGCGCCAGCAGCTCCTACAGGGCAGGAGATACGCAGTATTTT. It encodes CASSSYRAGDTQYF.